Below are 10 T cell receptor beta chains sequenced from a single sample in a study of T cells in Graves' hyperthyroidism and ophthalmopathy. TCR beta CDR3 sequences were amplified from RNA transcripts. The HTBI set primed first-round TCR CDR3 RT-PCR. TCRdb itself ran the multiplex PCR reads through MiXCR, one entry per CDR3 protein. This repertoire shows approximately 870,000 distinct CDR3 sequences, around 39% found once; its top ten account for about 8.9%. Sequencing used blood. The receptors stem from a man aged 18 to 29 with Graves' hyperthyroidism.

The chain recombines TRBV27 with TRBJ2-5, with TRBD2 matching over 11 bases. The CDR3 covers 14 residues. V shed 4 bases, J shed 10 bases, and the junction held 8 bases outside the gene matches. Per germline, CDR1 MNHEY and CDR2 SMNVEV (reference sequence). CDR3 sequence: CASSSTSGVGDQYF. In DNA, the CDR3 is TGTGCCAGCAGTTCGACTAGCGGGGTAGGGGACCAGTACTTC.

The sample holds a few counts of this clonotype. CDR3 coding DNA: TGCGCCAGCAGCCCGGCGGCAACCGCTAACTATGGCTACACCTTC. Translation: CASSPAATANYGYTF. V is TRBV5-1 and J is TRBJ1-2; no definite D call. This CDR3 has 15 amino acids. V lost 4 bases, J lost 0 bases, and 13 bases lay in between. The germline V gene encodes CDR1 SGHRS and CDR2 YFSETQ.

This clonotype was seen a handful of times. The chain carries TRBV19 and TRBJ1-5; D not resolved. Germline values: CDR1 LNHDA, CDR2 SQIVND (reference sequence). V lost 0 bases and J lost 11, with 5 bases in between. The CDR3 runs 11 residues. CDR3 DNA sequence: TGTGCCAGTAGTATAGAGGGGTCCCAGCATTTT. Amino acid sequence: CASSIEGSQHF.

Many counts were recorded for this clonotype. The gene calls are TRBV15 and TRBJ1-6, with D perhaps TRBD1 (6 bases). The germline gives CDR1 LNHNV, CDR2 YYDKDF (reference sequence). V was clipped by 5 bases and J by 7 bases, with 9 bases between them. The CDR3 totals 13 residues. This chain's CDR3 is CATSGTKNSPLHF. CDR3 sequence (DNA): TGTGCCACCAGCGGGACAAAAAATTCACCCCTCCACTTT.

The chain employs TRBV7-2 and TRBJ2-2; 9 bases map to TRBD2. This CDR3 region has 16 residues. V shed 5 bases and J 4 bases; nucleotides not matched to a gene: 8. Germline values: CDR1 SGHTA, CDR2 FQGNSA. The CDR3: CASSGFRGRATGELFF. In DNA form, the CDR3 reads TGTGCCAGCAGCGGTTTTCGCGGGAGGGCCACCGGGGAGCTGTTTTTT.

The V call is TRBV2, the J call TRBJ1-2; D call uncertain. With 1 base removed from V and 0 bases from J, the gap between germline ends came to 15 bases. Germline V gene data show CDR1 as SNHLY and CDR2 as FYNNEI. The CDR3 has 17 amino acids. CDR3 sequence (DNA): TGTGCCAGCAGTGAAGGCCATTTCCAGGCCTCTAACTATGGCTACACCTTC. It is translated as CASSEGHFQASNYGYTF.

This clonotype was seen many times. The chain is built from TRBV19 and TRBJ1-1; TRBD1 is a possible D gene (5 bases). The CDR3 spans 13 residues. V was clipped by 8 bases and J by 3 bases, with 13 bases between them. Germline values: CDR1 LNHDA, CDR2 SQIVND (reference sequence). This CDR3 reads CASREEGHTEAFF. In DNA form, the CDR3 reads TGTGCCAGTCGGGAAGAGGGGCACACTGAAGCTTTCTTT.

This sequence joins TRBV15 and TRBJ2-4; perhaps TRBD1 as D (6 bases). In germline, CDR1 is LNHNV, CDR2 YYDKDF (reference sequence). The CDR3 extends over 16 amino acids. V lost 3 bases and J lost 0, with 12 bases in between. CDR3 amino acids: CATSSVQGLAKNIQYF. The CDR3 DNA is TGTGCCACCAGCAGTGTACAGGGATTAGCCAAAAACATTCAGTACTTC.

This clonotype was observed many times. This chain's CDR3 is CASSLEGHRGDGYTF. The DNA for the CDR3 is TGCGCCAGCAGCTTGGAAGGCCACCGCGGTGATGGCTACACCTTC. V is TRBV5-1 and J is TRBJ1-2; D remains ambiguous. The germline CDR1 and CDR2 sequences are SGHRS and YFSETQ. V was cut by 0 bases and J by 6 bases, with 15 bases left in between. CDR3 size: 15 residues.

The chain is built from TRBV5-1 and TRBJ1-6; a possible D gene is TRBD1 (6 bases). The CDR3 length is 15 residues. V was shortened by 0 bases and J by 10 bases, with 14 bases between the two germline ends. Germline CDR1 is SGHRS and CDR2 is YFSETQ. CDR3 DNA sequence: TGCGCCAGCAGCTTGGCCGGGGGGGCGGAATCACCCCTCCACTTT. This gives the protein CASSLAGGAESPLHF.